This TCR beta chain originates from a study of T cell responses to AZD1222 COVID-19 vaccine. Germline V gene data show CDR1 as SGHNT and CDR2 as YYREEE (reference sequence). V was clipped by 0 bases and J by 2 bases, with 9 bases between them. The CDR3 is 15 residues long. Method: immunoSEQ multiplex PCR; TCRdb's copy keeps in-frame clones and lacks some. The sample holds under 130,000 clones, about 80% seen once. The chain links TRBV5-4 to TRBJ1-5; no definite D call. The material was peripheral blood, obtained on day 0 of AZD1222 vaccination. This TCR was recovered from an adult in good health. CDR3 in amino acids: CASSLGPGGNQPQHF. CDR3 in DNA: TGTGCCAGCAGCTTGGGGCCTGGGGGCAATCAGCCCCAGCATTTT.